This T cell receptor beta chain derives from a study of cytomegalovirus exposure and HLA in healthy donors. Overall study results and limits: DRB1 had the most TCR associations and HLA-C the fewest, a later analysis found, with rates varying by HLA locus. The study recorded 160 or so TCR beta chains that were cytomegalovirus-associated.

The PCR had 60 Vbeta and 13 Jbeta primers. Clones were read by immunoSEQ multiplex PCR, and TCRdb kept only the in-frame ones, dropping some. In the table there are roughly 100,000 clones, 15% of which are singletons. The CDR3 has 15 amino acids. V lost 4 bases to trimming and J lost 3 bases; unmatched junction nucleotides: 6. Per germline, CDR1 LNHDA and CDR2 SQIVND (reference sequence). In its sample, this clone was seen a few times. Its specificity is not known. The receptor was derived from a female donor in good health and CMV-seronegative. The chain is built from TRBV19 and TRBJ1-5, with 7 bases matching TRBD1. The sample taken for sequencing was PBMCs. The CDR3 loop is CASSRSGTVNQPQHF. DNA of the CDR3: TGTGCCAGTAGTAGATCCGGGACAGTCAATCAGCCCCAGCATTTT.